Below are 22 T cell receptor beta chains sequenced from a single sample in a study of molecular identifiers for immune sequencing clone quantification. TCRdb re-called the PCR reads through MiXCR, storing one row per CDR3 protein. The sample shows 300,000 to 350,000 distinct CDR3 sequences, about 21% of them seen only once. The sequenced sample was naive CD8+ T cells from blood, with Jurkat cell RNA spiked in. Indicated subset: FACS-sorted CD8+CD4-CCR7+CD45RA+ naive T cells. These receptors were taken from a human donor in good health. Some libraries in this study had Jurkat cell RNA spiked in.

In its sample, this clonotype was seen many times. V usage is TRBV6-5 and J usage is TRBJ1-1; TRBD1 is a possible D gene (6 bases). Trimming shortened V by 0 bases and J by 6 bases, and 11 bases separated the two germline ends. The germline V gene encodes CDR1 MNHEY and CDR2 SVGAGI. This CDR3 region has 14 residues. CDR3 residues: CASSYSQGSPEAFF. The DNA of the CDR3 is TGTGCCAGCAGTTACTCCCAGGGGTCCCCTGAAGCTTTCTTT.

This clonotype was recorded many times. The DNA of the CDR3 is TGTGCCAGCAGTTACCCTCGACAGCACACTGAAGCTTTCTTT. This translates into CASSYPRQHTEAFF. The V call is TRBV6-6, the J call TRBJ1-1; a possible D gene is TRBD1 (5 bases). Per the germline V gene, CDR1 is MNHNY and CDR2 is SVGAGI (reference sequence). V lost 2 bases, J lost 3 bases, and 10 bases lay in between. The CDR3 runs 14 residues.

In the case of this clonotype: At one end, the junction sequence differs from germline, possibly due to a read error. V gene TRBV6-6 combines with J gene TRBJ2-6; TRBD1 or TRBD2 may be the D gene (5 bases each). This CDR3 is 18 amino acids long. Germline CDR1 MNHNY, CDR2 SVGAGI (reference sequence). DNA for the CDR3: TGTGCCAGCAGTTACAGCGGCAGGGCCTCCTCTGGGACCAACGTCCTGACTTTC. Translated: CASSYSGRASSGTNVLTF.

In this sample, this clonotype turned up a few times. This chain uses TRBV12-3 or TRBV12-4 with TRBJ2-3, with TRBD2 matching over 10 bases. The CDR3 totals 15 residues. Losses at the gene ends were 5 bases for V and 4 bases for J; bases not matched to a gene: 6. The CDR3 DNA is TGTGCCAGCAGTCAAACTAGCGGGAAGTCAGATACGCAGTATTTT. Its translation: CASSQTSGKSDTQYF.

Comment on this clonotype: This may be a read error, as it is one base from a much larger clone. The chain links TRBV30 to TRBJ2-5; TRBD2 might be the D (5 bases). Deletions cut 5 bases from V and 4 bases from J, with 8 bases between. The germline CDR1 and CDR2 sequences are GTSNPN and SVGIG (reference sequence). The CDR3 totals 11 residues. CDR3: CAWGRGETQYF. CDR3 sequence (DNA): TGTGCCTGGGGACGGGGAGAGACCCAGTACTTC.

This clonotype was recorded at least ten times. The J gene is TRBJ2-5, the V gene TRBV10-3; TRBD1 agrees at 9 bases. V was clipped by 4 bases and J by 6 bases; unmatched bases: 9. The germline V gene has CDR1 ENHRY and CDR2 SYGVKD. This CDR3 has 15 amino acids. DNA of the CDR3: TGTGCCATCAGTGGGACCGGGACAGGGATACAGACCCAGTACTTC. Translated, it gives CAISGTGTGIQTQYF.

This clonotype showed up many times. The chain combines TRBV6-6 with TRBJ2-1; D uncertain. Germline values: CDR1 MNHNY, CDR2 SVGAGI (reference sequence). V lost 6 bases and J 4 bases, leaving 4 bases between the germline ends. The CDR3 is made up of 11 amino acids. The CDR3 bases are TGTGCCAGCAGAGAGTACAATGAGCAGTTCTTC. Its translation is CASREYNEQFF.

This clonotype was detected ten times or more. The rearrangement links TRBV28 to TRBJ2-2; 9 nucleotides align to TRBD2. Trimming cost V 7 bases and J 7 bases; bases outside gene matches: 10. CDR1 MDHEN and CDR2 SYDVKM come from the germline V gene. This CDR3 spans 15 amino acids. Here the CDR3 DNA reads TGTGCCAGCAAAGTTAGCGGGAGCTATGGCGGGGAGCTGTTTTTT. Translating it yields CASKVSGSYGGELFF.

This clonotype was recorded many times. This chain links TRBV5-6 with TRBJ2-2; 8 nucleotides align to TRBD2. CDR1 and CDR2 (germline): SGHDT, YYEEEE. The CDR3 is made up of 17 amino acids. J was trimmed by 1 base and V by 4 bases; bases with no gene match: 9. The CDR3 sequence: CASSNPLAGKNTGELFF. The CDR3 nucleotides are TGTGCCAGCAGCAATCCCCTAGCGGGCAAGAACACCGGGGAGCTGTTTTTT. The full variable domain, its missing parts supplied by reference TRBV5-6 and TRBJ2-2, is DAGVTQSPTHLIKTRGQQVTLRCSPKSGHDTVSWYQQALGQGPQFIFQYYEEEERQRGNFPDRFSGHQFPNYSSELNVNALLLGDSALYLCASSNPLAGKNTGELFFGEGSRLTVL.

This chain uses TRBV12-3 or TRBV12-4 with TRBJ2-2; TRBD2 is a possible D gene (5 bases). The CDR3 runs to 17 residues. The V gene lost 5 bases and the J gene lost 3 bases, with 19 bases spanning the gap. CDR3 nucleotide sequence: TGTGCCAGCAGTCAAGCGAGCGGCAGGTTGGACACCGGGGAGCTGTTTTTT. Translated: CASSQASGRLDTGELFF.

The CDR3 spells CASSPTLVPAIQYF. The CDR3 coding sequence is TGTGCCAGCAGCCCCACCCTAGTACCCGCGATTCAGTACTTC. The chain is built from TRBV7-6 and TRBJ2-4, with D unresolved. The CDR3 is 14 amino acids. The V and J ends lost 5 bases and 10 bases respectively, with 18 bases between them. CDR1 is SGHVS, CDR2 FNYEAQ, per germline. The complete variable domain, with remaining parts taken from reference TRBV7-6 and TRBJ2-4, reads GAGVSQSPRYKVTKRGQDVALRCDPISGHVSLYWYRQALGQGPEFLTYFNYEAQQDKSGLPNDRFSAERPEGSISTLTIQRTEQRDSAMYRCASSPTLVPAIQYFGAGTRLSVL.

In regard to this clonotype: A much larger clone lies one base from this, so it may be a read error. The chain uses TRBV28 and TRBJ2-5, with TRBD1 matching over 8 bases. This CDR3 spans 15 amino acids. Looked up from germline, CDR1 is MDHEN and CDR2 is SYDVKM. CDR3 coding DNA: TGTGCCGGCAGTTTCCGACAGGGGATGGGGGAGACCCAGTACTTC. It specifies CAGSFRQGMGETQYF.

V and J are TRBV25-1 and TRBJ2-6; a possible D gene is TRBD1 (6 bases). CDR1 is MGHDK, CDR2 SYGVNS, per germline. The CDR3 contains 16 residues. The V end lost 3 bases, the J end lost 4 bases, and 13 bases lay between the germline ends. The DNA for the CDR3 is TGTGCCAGCAGTGATTTCCAGGGGCCCGGGGCCAACGTCCTGACTTTC. Translating it yields CASSDFQGPGANVLTF.

As for this clonotype: Given a much more abundant clone one base away, this may be a read error. This chain uses TRBV20-1 with TRBJ1-4, with a weak D call TRBD1 (6 bases). The CDR3 runs 13 residues. Germline assignment: CDR1 DFQATT and CDR2 SNEGSKA (reference sequence). Here the CDR3 DNA reads TGCAGTGCTAGGACAGGTCTAAATGAAAGACTGTTTTTT. Its protein is CSARTGLNERLFF.

This clonotype was picked up many times. The genes are TRBV12-3 or TRBV12-4 and TRBJ2-3, with a weak D call TRBD1 (6 bases). The V end lost 4 bases, the J end lost 2 bases, and 13 bases lay between the germline ends. This CDR3 comprises 15 residues. CDR3 in amino acids: CASSSLGQHTDTQYF. CDR3 nucleotide sequence: TGTGCCAGCAGTTCCTTAGGACAGCACACAGATACGCAGTATTTT.

The table lists this clonotype with many counts. This chain links TRBV6-5 with TRBJ2-5; D call uncertain. The germline V and J ends were trimmed by 0 bases and 4 bases, with 12 bases remaining between them. The CDR3 is made up of 15 amino acids. Per germline, CDR1 MNHEY and CDR2 SVGAGI. DNA for the CDR3: TGTGCCAGCAGTTACTCGGATCAGGTGACAGAGACCCAGTACTTC. Translating it yields CASSYSDQVTETQYF.

This clonotype has a count of ten or more. The chain uses TRBV27 and TRBJ2-5, with D possibly matching TRBD1 (5 bases). Per the germline V gene, CDR1 is MNHEY and CDR2 is SMNVEV (reference sequence). V lost 2 bases, J lost 1 base, and 8 bases lay in between. CDR3 length: 14 amino acids. For the CDR3, the DNA is TGTGCCAGCAGTTTACGTGACAGCCAAGAGACCCAGTACTTC. It translates to CASSLRDSQETQYF.

This chain connects TRBV20-1 to TRBJ2-7; TRBD1 matches 8 bases. CDR1 DFQATT and CDR2 SNEGSKA come from the germline V gene (reference sequence). The CDR3 has 15 amino acids. The V gene end was trimmed by 4 bases and the J gene end by 0 bases; junction bases not matched to a gene: 8. CDR3 region: CSAKSRDRISYEQYF. The CDR3 DNA sequence: TGCAGTGCTAAGAGTCGGGACAGGATCTCCTACGAGCAGTACTTC.

Points on this clonotype: One base away lies a much larger clone, so this may be a sequencing read error. The V call is TRBV5-4, the J call TRBJ2-7; D is unclear. This CDR3 region has 12 residues. Germline assignment: CDR1 SGHNT and CDR2 YYREEE (reference sequence). CDR3 DNA: TGTGCCAGCAGCGGTGGAACCTACGGGCAGTACTTC. This encodes CASSGGTYGQYF.

This clonotype occurred a few times. The chain joins TRBV6-5 to TRBJ1-1; no reliable D call. The length of the CDR3 is 15 residues. Trimming cost V 3 bases and J 3 bases, with 14 bases left between them. The V gene's germline CDR1 is MNHEY and CDR2 SVGAGI. CDR3 DNA: TGTGCCAGCAGTTATGGTTCTCCCGGGCACACTGAAGCTTTCTTT. This gives the protein CASSYGSPGHTEAFF.

This clonotype occurred a few times. The chain combines TRBV6-1 with TRBJ2-1; 7 bases are a match to TRBD1. Germline-derived CDR1 and CDR2 are MNHNS and SASEGT. V was pared by 4 bases and J by 7 bases, with 19 bases of the junction left unmatched. CDR3 length: 18 residues. The CDR3 is CASSGNYRGPSLQNEQFF. Written as DNA, the CDR3 is TGTGCCAGCAGTGGAAATTACAGGGGTCCGAGCCTCCAGAATGAGCAGTTCTTC.

This clonotype was seen only a few times. CDR3 sequence (DNA): TGTGCCAGCAGCCCCGGCAGGGTCTACTCATCGGTACACATTGAGCAGTTCTTC. Translation gives CASSPGRVYSSVHIEQFF. J is TRBJ2-1 and V is TRBV6-5; TRBD1 is a possible D gene (5 bases). V was pared by 6 bases and J by 9 bases, with 30 bases between. Germline V gene sequence: CDR1 MNHEY, CDR2 SVGAGI. The CDR3 loop spans 18 amino acids.